A single sample is the source of the 18 T cell receptor beta chains below, sequenced in a study of monozygotic twins with inflammatory bowel disease. TCRdb reprocessed the 5' RACE reads, with one entry per CDR3 protein and no DNA. Recorded for this sample: some 170,000 distinct CDR3 sequences. Sequenced input: blood. Every receptor here comes from a human donor with ulcerative colitis or Crohn's disease, or a healthy co-twin of an affected twin (not recorded which).

The chain couples TRBV7-6 to TRBJ2-5; TCRdb picks TRBD1, but there is no DNA to check that call. Germline lookup yields CDR1 SGHVS and CDR2 FNYEAQ. CDR3 length equals 15 residues. CDR3 loop: CASRADRGRIETQYF.

This chain connects TRBV3-1 to TRBJ1-1. This CDR3 has 17 residues. Germline CDR1 LGHDT, CDR2 YNNKEL (reference sequence). The CDR3 is CASSQDVAVPMNTEAFF.

This chain connects TRBV6-5 to TRBJ2-1. From germline, CDR1 is MNHEY and CDR2 SVGAGI. This CDR3 comprises 15 residues. CDR3: CASSSRHSSYNEQFF.

This chain links TRBV30 with TRBJ2-7. CDR3 length: 11 residues. Germline-derived CDR1 and CDR2 are GTSNPN and SVGIG (reference sequence). The CDR3 sequence: CAWSVRYEQYF.

This chain connects TRBV5-1 to TRBJ2-2. The CDR3 is made up of 16 amino acids. Germline lookup yields CDR1 SGHRS and CDR2 YFSETQ. The chain's CDR3 is CASSYGLALETGELFF.

The chain is built from TRBV29-1 and TRBJ1-1. The length of the CDR3 is 13 residues. From germline, CDR1 is SQVTM and CDR2 ANQGSEA. The chain's CDR3 is CSVNYNMNTEAFF.

This sequence joins TRBV20-1 and TRBJ2-7. The germline gives CDR1 DFQATT, CDR2 SNEGSKA (reference sequence). The CDR3 has 13 residues. The CDR3 sequence is CSARPIDSYEQYF.

The chain couples TRBV11-2 to TRBJ2-5. The germline gives CDR1 SGHAT, CDR2 FQNNGV. CDR3 length: 12 residues. The CDR3 loop reads CASSLTTETQYF.

The genes are TRBV20-1 and TRBJ2-3; TCRdb's D gene call, TRBD1, goes unchecked for lack of DNA. The CDR3 contains 17 residues. Germline V gives CDR1 DFQATT, CDR2 SNEGSKA (reference sequence). This CDR3 is CSARDQGGLRRTDTQYF.

V gene TRBV7-2 combines with J gene TRBJ1-5. CDR1 is SGHTA, CDR2 FQGNSA, per germline. The CDR3 consists of 15 residues. CDR3 protein: CASSTGSGSNQPQHF.

The genes are TRBV28 and TRBJ2-3; the D call from TCRdb, TRBD1, cannot be confirmed without DNA. Germline-derived CDR1 and CDR2 are MDHEN and SYDVKM. The CDR3 spans 13 residues. CDR3 sequence: CASRKTKGHTQYF.

The rearrangement uses TRBV4-2 and TRBJ2-5; TCRdb picks TRBD1, but there is no DNA to check that call. CDR3 length: 13 residues. Germline CDR1 and CDR2: LGHNA and YNFKEQ. The CDR3 loop is CASSPRDGETQYF.

V usage is TRBV20-1 and J usage is TRBJ2-3; the D call of TRBD1 rests on TCRdb alone, since no DNA is present to check it. The CDR3 is 14 amino acids. The germline CDR1 and CDR2 sequences are DFQATT and SNEGSKA (reference sequence). CDR3 region: CSARKAGATDTQYF.

V gene TRBV12-3 or TRBV12-4 combines with J gene TRBJ2-4; the D call of TRBD1 rests on TCRdb alone, since no DNA is present to check it. CDR3 size: 12 residues. The CDR3 reads CASSLALGPGEF.

The chain employs TRBV7-9 and TRBJ2-1; with no DNA, the TCRdb D assignment of TRBD1 cannot be verified. From germline, CDR1 is SEHNR and CDR2 FQNEAQ (reference sequence). The CDR3 extends over 14 amino acids. The CDR3 sequence is CASRPGGAYNEQFF.

The chain carries TRBV20-1 and TRBJ2-1; TCRdb lists TRBD2, though no DNA is available to test this call. The CDR3 extends over 14 amino acids. Germline loops: CDR1 DFQATT, CDR2 SNEGSKA (reference sequence). This chain's CDR3 is CSASQGLGYNEQFF.

The rearrangement links TRBV12-3 or TRBV12-4 to TRBJ1-2; TCRdb proposes TRBD1, but this gene call is untestable without DNA. The CDR3 is 15 amino acids. This chain's CDR3 is CASSSTPGTGGGYTF.

The chain joins TRBV7-2 to TRBJ2-2. CDR3 length: 12 residues. CDR1 and CDR2 (germline): SGHTA, FQGNSA. The CDR3 region is CASSLNSGELFF.